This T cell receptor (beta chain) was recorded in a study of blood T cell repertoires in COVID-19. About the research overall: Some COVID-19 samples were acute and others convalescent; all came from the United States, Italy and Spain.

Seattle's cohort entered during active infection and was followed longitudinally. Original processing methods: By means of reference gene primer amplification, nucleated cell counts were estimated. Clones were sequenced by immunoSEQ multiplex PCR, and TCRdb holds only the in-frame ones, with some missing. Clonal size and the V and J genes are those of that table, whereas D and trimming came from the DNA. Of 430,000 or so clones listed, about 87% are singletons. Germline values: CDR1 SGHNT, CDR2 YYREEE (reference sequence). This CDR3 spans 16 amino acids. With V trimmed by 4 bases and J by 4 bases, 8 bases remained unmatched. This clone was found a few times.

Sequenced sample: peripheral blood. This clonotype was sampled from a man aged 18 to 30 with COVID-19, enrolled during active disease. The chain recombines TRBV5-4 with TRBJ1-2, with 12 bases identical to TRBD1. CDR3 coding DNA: TGTGCCAGCAGCCCGGGACAGGGGGCGACCCTCTATGGCTACACCTTC. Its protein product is CASSPGQGATLYGYTF.